The TCR beta chain under discussion was sequenced for a study of CD8+ T cells in alopecia areata. Study as a whole: Grafting placed skin from approximately 6-12-month-old C3H/HeJ donors with spontaneous alopecia onto approximately 7-10-week-old female C3H/HeJ mice. Findings of the study overall: Scalp repertoires also include resident alphabeta T cells from normal skin. Affected scalp, especially in alopecia totalis/universalis, had a higher clonality than normal scalp did. The study found TCR sharing across patients less clear than in mice, possibly for HLA reasons.

Researchers sorted pooled cutaneous lymph node cells on the basis of CD4, CD8alpha, NKG2D, NKG2ACE and other markers. Reverse transcribed after extraction, RNA yielded cDNA as the sequencing template. TCRdb keeps only in-frame clones here, not all; method: immunoSEQ multiplex PCR. The repertoire yields more than 250,000 clones, none seen only once; the top ten contain 1.2%. As concerns this clone: What it binds is unknown. Gene labels here are mouse ones. Coverage ceases 4 residues before the CDR3 finishes, and the germline J gene fills in the end.

CDR3 length: 13 amino acids. V lost 10 bases, J lost 0 bases, and 6 bases stayed unmatched. Germline CDR1 and CDR2: NNHDY and SYVADS. The rearrangement links TRBV13-3 to TRBJ1-2; 7 bases are shared with TRBD1. Sequencing input: CD4+ T cells sorted from a lymph node. This receptor was identified in a C3H/HeJ mouse with alopecia areata. For this strain, the MHC haplotype corresponds to H2-k. CDR3 region: CAVNRGANSDYTF. CDR3 DNA (partial): TGTGCCGTAAACAGGGGTGCAAACTCC.